This TCR beta chain is drawn from a study of cytotoxic CD8 clonotypes in ibrutinib-treated CLL. Study-level background: Of a cohort that held ten to twelve relapsed/refractory and over 14 treatment-naive patients, 17 to 18 were IGHV unmutated. By median roughly 74 months, around twelve had progressed and about 15 stayed remitted; responses had been 2 complete and about 25 partial. General study findings and limits: Public clonotypes proved infrequent, and on treatment they shrank or remained steady.

With sequencing, the targeted depth ranged from 1 in 200,000 to 1 in 1 million T cells. Some clones are missing from TCRdb's copy, which holds only in-frame ones; the method was immunoSEQ multiplex PCR. This sample carries 14,000 or so clones, roughly two thirds of them seen once, and the ten largest clones take approximately 40%. Trimming cost V 3 bases and J 0 bases, with 10 bases left between them. Germline V gives CDR1 SGDLS, CDR2 YYNGEE. The CDR3 contains 14 residues. Comment on this clone: As yet, its antigen is unknown.

The specimen comprised PBMCs, sampled before ibrutinib treatment. The source of this sequence is a human donor with chronic lymphocytic leukemia. The V gene is TRBV9, the J gene TRBJ2-7; a weak D match, TRBD2 (5 bases). The CDR3 protein is CASSADGDSYEQYF. CDR3 nucleotides: TGTGCCAGCAGCGCCGACGGGGACTCCTACGAGCAGTACTTC. Variable domain in full (rest from reference TRBV9 and TRBJ2-7): DSGVTQTPKHLITATGQRVTLRCSPRSGDLSVYWYQQSLDQGLQFLIQYYNGEERAKGNILERFSAQQFPDLHSELNLSSLELGDSALYFCASSADGDSYEQYFGPGTRLTVT.